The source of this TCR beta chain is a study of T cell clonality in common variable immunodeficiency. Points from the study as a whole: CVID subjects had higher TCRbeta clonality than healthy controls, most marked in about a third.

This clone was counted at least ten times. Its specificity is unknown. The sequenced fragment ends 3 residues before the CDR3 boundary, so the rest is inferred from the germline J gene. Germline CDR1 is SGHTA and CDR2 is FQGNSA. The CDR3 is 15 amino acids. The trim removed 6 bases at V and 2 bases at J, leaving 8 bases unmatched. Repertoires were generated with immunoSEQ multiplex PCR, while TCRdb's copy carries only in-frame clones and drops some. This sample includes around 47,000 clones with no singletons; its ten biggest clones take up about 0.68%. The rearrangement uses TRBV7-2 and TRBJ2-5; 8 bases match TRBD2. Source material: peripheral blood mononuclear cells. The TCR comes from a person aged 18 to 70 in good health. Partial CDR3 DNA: TGTGCCAGCAGTAAAGAATCGGGGGGGCAAGAGACC. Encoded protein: CASSKESGGQET. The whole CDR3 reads CASSKESGGQETQYF.